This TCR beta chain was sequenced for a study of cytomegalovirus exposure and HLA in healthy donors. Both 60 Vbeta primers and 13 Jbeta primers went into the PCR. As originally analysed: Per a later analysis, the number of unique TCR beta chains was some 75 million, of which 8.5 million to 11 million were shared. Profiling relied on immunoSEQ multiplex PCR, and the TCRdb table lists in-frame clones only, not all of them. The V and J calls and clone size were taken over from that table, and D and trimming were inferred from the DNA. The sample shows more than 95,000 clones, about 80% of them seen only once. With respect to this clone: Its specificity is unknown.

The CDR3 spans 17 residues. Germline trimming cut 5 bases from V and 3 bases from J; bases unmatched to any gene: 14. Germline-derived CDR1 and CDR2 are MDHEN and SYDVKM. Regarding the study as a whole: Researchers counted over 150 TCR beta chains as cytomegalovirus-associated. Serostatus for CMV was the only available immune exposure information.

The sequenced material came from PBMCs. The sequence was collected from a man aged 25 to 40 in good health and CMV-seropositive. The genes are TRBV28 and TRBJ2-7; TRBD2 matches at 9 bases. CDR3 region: CASSLSYLAGRHYEQYF. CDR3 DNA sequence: TGTGCCAGCAGTCTCAGTTACCTAGCGGGAAGACACTACGAGCAGTACTTC. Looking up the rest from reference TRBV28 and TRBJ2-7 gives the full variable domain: DVKVTQSSRYLVKRTGEKVFLECVQDMDHENMFWYRQDPGLGLRLIYFSYDVKMKEKGDIPEGYSVSREKKERFSLILESASTNQTSMYLCASSLSYLAGRHYEQYFGPGTRLTVT.